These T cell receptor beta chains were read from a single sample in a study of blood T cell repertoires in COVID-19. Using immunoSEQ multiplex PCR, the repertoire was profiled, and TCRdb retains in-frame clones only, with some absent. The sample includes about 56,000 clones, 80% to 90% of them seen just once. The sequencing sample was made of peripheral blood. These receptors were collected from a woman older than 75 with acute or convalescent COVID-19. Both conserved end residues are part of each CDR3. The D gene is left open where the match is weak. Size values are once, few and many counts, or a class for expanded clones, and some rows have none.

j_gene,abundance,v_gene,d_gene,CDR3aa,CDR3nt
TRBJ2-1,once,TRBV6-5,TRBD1,CASSRQGNEQFF,TGTGCCAGCAGCCGACAGGGCAATGAGCAGTTCTTC
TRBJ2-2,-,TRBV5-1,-,CASSLRSENTGELFF,TGCGCCAGCAGCCTCCGGAGTGAGAACACCGGGGAGCTGTTTTTT
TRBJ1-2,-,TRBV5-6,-,CASSFGILKTGAFNYGYTF,TGTGCCAGCAGCTTTGGGATATTAAAGACAGGAGCATTTAACTATGGCTACACCTTC
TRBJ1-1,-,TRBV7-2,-,CASRPRDKNTEAFF,TGTGCCAGCAGACCTAGGGACAAGAACACTGAAGCTTTCTTT
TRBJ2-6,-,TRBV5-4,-,CASSLQFGSGANVLTF,TGTGCCAGCAGCTTGCAATTCGGCTCTGGGGCCAACGTCCTGACTTTC
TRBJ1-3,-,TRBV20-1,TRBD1,CSASYSGTGAGNTIYF,TGCAGTGCTAGTTACTCCGGGACAGGAGCAGGAAACACCATATATTTT
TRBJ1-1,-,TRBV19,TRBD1,CASSTGGGNTEAFF,TGTGCCAGTAGTACAGGGGGTGGCAACACTGAAGCTTTCTTT
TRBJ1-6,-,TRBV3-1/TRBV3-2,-,CASSQDGHQDSPLHF,TGTGCCAGCAGCCAAGATGGACACCAGGATTCACCCCTCCACTTT
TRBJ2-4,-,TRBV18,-,CASSPRDKNIQYF,TGTGCCAGCTCACCACGAGACAAAAACATTCAGTACTTC
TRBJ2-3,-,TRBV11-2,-,CASSLFSVSTDTQYF,TGTGCCAGCAGCTTATTTAGCGTCAGCACAGATACGCAGTATTTT
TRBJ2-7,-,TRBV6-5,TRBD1,CASSYSPYRGPYEQYF,TGTGCCAGCAGTTACTCCCCCTACAGGGGACCCTACGAGCAGTACTTC
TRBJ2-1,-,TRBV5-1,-,CASSEIPTYNEQFF,TGCGCCAGCAGCGAGATCCCAACTTACAATGAGCAGTTCTTC
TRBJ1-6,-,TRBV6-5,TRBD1,CASSDPGQVSPLHF,TGTGCCAGCAGCGACCCGGGACAGGTTTCACCCCTCCACTTT
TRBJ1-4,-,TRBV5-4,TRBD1,CASSRRGTNEKLFF,TGTGCCAGCAGCCGCAGGGGGACTAATGAAAAACTGTTTTTT
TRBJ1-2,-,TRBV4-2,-,CASSQQGWGDGYTF,TGTGCCAGCAGCCAACAGGGCTGGGGGGATGGCTACACCTTC
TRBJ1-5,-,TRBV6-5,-,CASSPGRKQAQHF,TGTGCCAGCAGCCCCGGACGGAAACAGGCCCAGCATTTT
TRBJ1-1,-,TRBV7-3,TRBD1,CASSLDRRVAFF,TGTGCCAGCAGCTTGGACAGGAGGGTAGCTTTCTTT
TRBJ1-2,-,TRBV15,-,CATSNFGVKIYGYTF,TGTGCCACCAGCAATTTCGGGGTAAAGATCTATGGCTACACCTTC
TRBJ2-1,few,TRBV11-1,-,CASSLAPYYNEQFF,TGTGCCAGCAGCTTAGCCCCCTACTACAATGAGCAGTTCTTC
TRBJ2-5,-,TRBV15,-,CATSRDPGGETQYF,TGTGCCACCAGCAGAGATCCCGGGGGAGAGACCCAGTACTTC
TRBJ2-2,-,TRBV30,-,CAWRNFIRDTGELFF,TGTGCCTGGAGGAACTTCATTAGAGACACCGGGGAGCTGTTTTTT
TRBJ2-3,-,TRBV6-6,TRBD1,CASSPQGQTGVGVSTDTQYF,TGTGCCAGCAGCCCGCAAGGCCAGACAGGGGTAGGAGTGAGCACAGATACGCAGTATTTT
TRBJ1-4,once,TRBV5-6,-,CASSKTRANLFF,TGTGCCAGCAGCAAAACTCGAGCGAATCTGTTTTTT
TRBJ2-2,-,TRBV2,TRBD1,CASRRTGVDTGELFF,TGTGCCAGCAGGAGGACAGGGGTCGACACCGGGGAGCTGTTTTTT
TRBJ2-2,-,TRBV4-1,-,CASSQDGPGELFF,TGCGCCAGCAGCCAAGACGGTCCCGGGGAGCTGTTTTTT
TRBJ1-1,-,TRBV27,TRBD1,CASSGQVPGLEAFF,TGTGCCAGCAGTGGACAGGTGCCCGGGCTTGAAGCTTTCTTT
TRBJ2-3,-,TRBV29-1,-,CSVDRPGSTDTQYF,TGCAGCGTTGACCGTCCGGGGAGCACAGATACGCAGTATTTT
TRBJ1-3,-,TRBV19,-,CASSKSENTIYF,TGTGCCAGTAGCAAGAGTGAGAACACCATATATTTT
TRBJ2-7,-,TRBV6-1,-,CASSDQVSPVLGEQYF,TGTGCCAGCAGTGACCAGGTTTCCCCAGTTCTTGGCGAGCAGTACTTC
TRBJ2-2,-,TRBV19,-,CASSIPRNTGELFF,TGTGCCAGTAGTATACCGAGGAACACCGGGGAGCTGTTTTTT
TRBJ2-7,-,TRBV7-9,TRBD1,CASSLDPAGGQDEQYF,TGTGCCAGCAGCCTGGATCCAGCAGGGGGTCAGGACGAGCAGTACTTC
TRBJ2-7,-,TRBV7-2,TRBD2,CASSPRRGYEQYF,TGTGCCAGCAGCCCCAGGCGGGGGTACGAGCAGTACTTC
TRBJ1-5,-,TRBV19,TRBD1,CASSAGQGNSNQPQHF,TGTGCCAGTAGTGCCGGACAGGGCAATAGCAATCAGCCCCAGCATTTT
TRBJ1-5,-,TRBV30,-,CAWTLGAGQPQHF,TGTGCCTGGACATTAGGAGCGGGTCAGCCCCAGCATTTT
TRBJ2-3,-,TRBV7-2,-,CASSLTYRSSTDTQYF,TGTGCCAGCAGTTTAACCTACAGGTCTAGCACAGATACGCAGTATTTT
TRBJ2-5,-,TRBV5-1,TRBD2,CASSLDQRGQETQYF,TGCGCCAGCAGCTTGGACCAGCGGGGCCAAGAGACCCAGTACTTC
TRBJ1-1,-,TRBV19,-,CASSISRGSPNTEAFF,TGTGCCAGTAGTATTAGTAGGGGGTCCCCGAACACTGAAGCTTTCTTT
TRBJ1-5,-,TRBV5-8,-,CASSAIMGGGPRPQHF,TGTGCCAGCAGCGCGATCATGGGGGGGGGACCACGGCCCCAGCATTTT
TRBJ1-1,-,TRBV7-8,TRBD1,CASSLSGTGSGEAFF,TGTGCCAGCAGCTTGTCCGGGACAGGTAGCGGGGAAGCTTTCTTT
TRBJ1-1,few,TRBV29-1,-,CSSRAGLNTEAFF,TGCAGCTCAAGGGCAGGGCTCAACACTGAAGCTTTCTTT
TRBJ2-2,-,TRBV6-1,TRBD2,CASSTSGGTGELFF,TGTGCCAGCAGTACTAGCGGGGGGACCGGGGAGCTGTTTTTT
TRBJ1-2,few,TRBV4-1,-,CASSQGGGANYGYTF,TGCGCCAGCAGCCAAGGAGGGGGAGCTAACTATGGCTACACCTTC
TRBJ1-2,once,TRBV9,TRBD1,CASSGDSRNYGYTF,TGTGCCAGCAGCGGGGACAGCAGAAACTATGGCTACACCTTC
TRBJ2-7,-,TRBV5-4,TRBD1,CASSFRDRTYEQYF,TGTGCCAGCAGCTTCCGGGACAGAACCTACGAGCAGTACTTC
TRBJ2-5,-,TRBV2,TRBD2,CASRQTSGGRQETQYF,TGTGCCAGCAGGCAGACTAGCGGGGGGCGCCAAGAGACCCAGTACTTC
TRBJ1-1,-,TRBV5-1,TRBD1,CASSPQTGGVLSTEAFF,TGCGCCAGCAGCCCCCAAACAGGGGGCGTTTTGTCCACTGAAGCTTTCTTT
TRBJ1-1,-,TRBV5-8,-,CASSFRGMNTEAFF,TGTGCCAGCAGCTTCAGGGGAATGAACACTGAAGCTTTCTTT
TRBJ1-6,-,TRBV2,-,CASSERGAQGGFSPLHF,TGTGCCAGCAGTGAAAGGGGAGCGCAGGGAGGGTTTTCACCCCTCCACTTT
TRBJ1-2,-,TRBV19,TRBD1,CASSVRDRGLDGYTF,TGTGCCAGTAGTGTCCGGGACAGGGGGCTTGATGGCTACACCTTC
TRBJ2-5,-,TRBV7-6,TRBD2,CASSPRGSGDAETQYF,TGTGCCAGCAGCCCCCGGGGGAGCGGGGACGCAGAGACCCAGTACTTC
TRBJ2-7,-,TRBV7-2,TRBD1,CASSADRGFYEQYF,TGTGCCAGCAGCGCGGACAGGGGATTCTACGAGCAGTACTTC
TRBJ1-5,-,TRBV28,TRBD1,CASSPGTGNANQPQHF,TGTGCCAGCAGTCCCGGGACAGGGAATGCCAATCAGCCCCAGCATTTT
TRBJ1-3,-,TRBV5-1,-,CASSSQSSGNTIYF,TGCGCCAGCAGCTCTCAGTCGTCAGGAAACACCATATATTTT
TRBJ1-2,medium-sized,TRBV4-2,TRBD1,CASSPTGGRDGYTF,TGTGCCAGCAGTCCGACAGGGGGCCGCGATGGCTACACCTTC